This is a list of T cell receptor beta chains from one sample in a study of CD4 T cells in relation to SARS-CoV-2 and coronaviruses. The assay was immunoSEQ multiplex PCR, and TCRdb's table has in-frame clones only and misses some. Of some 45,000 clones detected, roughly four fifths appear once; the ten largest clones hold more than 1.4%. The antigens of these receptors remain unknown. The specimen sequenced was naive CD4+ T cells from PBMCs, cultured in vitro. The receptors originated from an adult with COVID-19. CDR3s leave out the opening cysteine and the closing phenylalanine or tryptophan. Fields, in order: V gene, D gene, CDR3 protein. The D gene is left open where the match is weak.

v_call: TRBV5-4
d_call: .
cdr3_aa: ASRLGGMDTQY

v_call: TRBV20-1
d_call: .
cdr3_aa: SASPELVGSGSF

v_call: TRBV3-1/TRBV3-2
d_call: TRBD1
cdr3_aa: ASSRDRESYGYT

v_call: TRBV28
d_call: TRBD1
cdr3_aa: ASSVEQGGNEKLF

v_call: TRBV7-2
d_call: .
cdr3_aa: ASSLQGGGQPQH

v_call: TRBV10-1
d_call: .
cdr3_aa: ASSGNRDSYEQY

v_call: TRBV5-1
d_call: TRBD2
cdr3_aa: ASSTMRGANEQF

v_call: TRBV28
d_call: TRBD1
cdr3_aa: ASDTGTVNSPLH

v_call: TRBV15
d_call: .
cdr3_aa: ATSRERHAGNTIY

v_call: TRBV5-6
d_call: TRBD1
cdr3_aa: ASSFQQGEETQY

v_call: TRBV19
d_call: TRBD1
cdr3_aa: ASSIGQGFSGELF

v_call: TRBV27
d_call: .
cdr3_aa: ASSFRGARNGEQY

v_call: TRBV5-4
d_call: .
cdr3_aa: ASSSRGIGDNSPLH

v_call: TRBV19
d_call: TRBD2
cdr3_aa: ASSPLGTSGLAKNIQY

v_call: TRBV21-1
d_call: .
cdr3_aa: ARTIDEGVENTGELF

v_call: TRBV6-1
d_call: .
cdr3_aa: ASSEARIAAYEQY

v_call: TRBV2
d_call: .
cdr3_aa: ASSSSQGLNEQY

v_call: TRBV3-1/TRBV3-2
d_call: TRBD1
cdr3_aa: ASSHQGARGGYT

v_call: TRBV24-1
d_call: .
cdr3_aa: ATSDPRSSTDTQY

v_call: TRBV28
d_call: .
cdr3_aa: ASSSTTRKDPYEQY

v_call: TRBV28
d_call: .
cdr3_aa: ASSLGRPGAQY

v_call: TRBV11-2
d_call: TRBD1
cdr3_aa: ASSQGTVSNQPQH

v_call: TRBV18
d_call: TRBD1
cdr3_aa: ASSTGQGGETQY

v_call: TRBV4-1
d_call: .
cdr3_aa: ASSQGRPGPYYGNTIY

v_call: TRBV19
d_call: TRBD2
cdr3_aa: ASSDGLAGLSETQY

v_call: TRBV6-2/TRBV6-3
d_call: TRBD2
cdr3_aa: ASSYLAGGPTDTQY

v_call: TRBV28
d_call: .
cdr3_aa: ASVRRLNTGELF

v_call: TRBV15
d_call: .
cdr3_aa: ATSRDRTALGYTEAF

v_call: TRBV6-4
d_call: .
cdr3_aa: ASSRDNTGELF

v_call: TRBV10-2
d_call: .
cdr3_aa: ASSESLWTFSDSTAPLH

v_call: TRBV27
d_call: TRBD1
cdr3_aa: ASSPHTGVRGYT

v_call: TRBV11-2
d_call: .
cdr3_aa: ASSPVGLAGTGELF

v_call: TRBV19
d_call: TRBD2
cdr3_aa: ASSMAQREGRQF